These 24 T cell receptor beta chains share one sample of origin, sequenced in a study of shared clonotypes between healthy human individuals. Clones were sequenced by immunoSEQ multiplex PCR, and TCRdb holds only the in-frame ones, with some missing. The sample yields about 190,000 clones, approximately 61% seen once. The sequencing input was memory CD4+ T cells sorted from blood. Subset: CD45RA-negative fraction. The receptors were sampled from a man in his thirties or forties in good health.

The chain is built from TRBV5-1 and TRBJ2-1, with TRBD2 matching 9 bases. Germline lookup yields CDR1 SGHRS and CDR2 YFSETQ. The CDR3 consists of 15 residues. Unmatched junction bases numbered 7, after V lost 2 bases and J lost 7 bases. Here the CDR3 reads CASSFGRTSANEQFF. The CDR3 nucleotides read TGCGCCAGCAGCTTCGGACGGACTAGCGCAAATGAGCAGTTCTTC.

This chain's CDR3 is CASRLWLERGTDTQYF. The CDR3 region has the DNA TGTGCAAGTCGCCTCTGGCTAGAGCGGGGCACAGATACGCAGTATTTT. This rearrangement joins TRBV12-2 to TRBJ2-3; the table gives TRBD2 as D, unverified against the DNA. TRBV12-2 is a listed pseudogene. The CDR3 loop spans 16 amino acids.

This clone was detected a few times. The V gene is TRBV11-3, the J gene TRBJ2-7; 8 bases match TRBD1. The CDR3 consists of 15 residues. In germline, CDR1 is SGHNT, CDR2 YENEEA. The ends lost 6 bases at V and 1 base at J; junction bases unmatched: 8. DNA of the CDR3: TGTGCCAGCAGTCATGGACAGGGAGGTTCCTACGAGCAGTACTTC. This codes for CASSHGQGGSYEQYF.

The V and J genes are TRBV6-1 and TRBJ1-1; D is unresolved. Germline-derived CDR1 and CDR2 are MNHNS and SASEGT. The CDR3 loop spans 13 amino acids. V dropped 3 bases and J dropped 4 bases, with 9 bases sitting between them. The chain's CDR3 is CASSDGLSTEAFF. CDR3 nucleotide sequence: TGTGCCAGCAGTGATGGATTGTCCACTGAAGCTTTCTTT.

V is TRBV7-2 and J is TRBJ2-2; D is uncertain. There are 13 residues in the CDR3. Trimming took off 5 bases at V and 1 base at J, with 5 bases between the two ends. CDR1 is SGHTA, CDR2 FQGNSA, per germline. The DNA of the CDR3 is TGTGCCAGCAGCCCTTGGAACACCGGGGAGCTGTTTTTT. This encodes CASSPWNTGELFF.

The chain links TRBV7-9 to TRBJ2-7, with TRBD2 matching over 13 bases. CDR3 length: 15 amino acids. Germline lookup yields CDR1 SEHNR and CDR2 FQNEAQ (reference sequence). Trimming cost V 0 bases and J 5 bases; bases outside gene matches: 1. CDR3 bases: TGTGCCAGCAGCTTAGCGGGACTAGCGGGAAACGAGCAGTACTTC. Protein sequence: CASSLAGLAGNEQYF.

The V gene is TRBV7-2, the J gene TRBJ2-1; D is possibly TRBD2 (6 bases). This CDR3 has 14 amino acids. Germline values: CDR1 SGHTA, CDR2 FQGNSA. The V end lost 6 bases, the J end lost 9 bases, and 18 bases lay between the germline ends. The CDR3 DNA sequence: TGTGCCAGCAGGGAACGGGAGTCGCGGTCTGAGCAGTTCTTC. Encoded protein: CASRERESRSEQFF.

This chain uses TRBV5-5 with TRBJ1-2; D unresolved. Germline loops: CDR1 SGHKS, CDR2 YYEKEE (reference sequence). CDR3 length: 18 residues. Between the trimmed V and J ends, which lost 1 base and 0 bases, there was a span of 19 bases. This CDR3 is CASSLIAQDGASNYGYTF. The CDR3 bases are TGTGCCAGCAGCTTGATAGCCCAAGACGGTGCATCTAACTATGGCTACACCTTC.

The chain joins TRBV9 to TRBJ1-5, with D maybe TRBD1 (5 bases). The germline V and J ends were trimmed by 0 bases and 6 bases, with 7 bases remaining between them. Germline V gives CDR1 SGDLS, CDR2 YYNGEE. CDR3 length equals 13 residues. DNA of the CDR3: TGTGCCAGCAGCGTAGAAGGGGTTCAGCCCCAGCATTTT. Its translation: CASSVEGVQPQHF.

This clone showed up just a few times. CDR3 residues: CASSPGQGGPTQYF. CDR3 coding DNA: TGCGCCAGCAGCCCCGGACAGGGGGGACCGACCCAGTACTTC. This sequence joins TRBV5-1 and TRBJ2-5; 10 positions match TRBD1. The CDR3 has 14 residues. With 4 bases clipped from V and 7 bases from J, the junction kept 7 bases outside the gene matches. Germline CDR1 SGHRS, CDR2 YFSETQ.

There are many counts of this clone. This chain connects TRBV7-6 to TRBJ2-3; D is possibly TRBD1 or TRBD2 (6 bases each). The CDR3 has 19 residues. V was cut by 5 bases and J by 6 bases, with 30 bases left in between. CDR1 is SGHVS and CDR2 is FNYEAQ in the germline V gene. For the CDR3, the DNA is TGTGCCAGCAGCCTCCGAAAGGGGCGGGACGCAACAGGGATGGATACGCAGTATTTT. This gives the protein CASSLRKGRDATGMDTQYF.

The chain couples TRBV30 to TRBJ2-4; weak D call: TRBD1 (8 bases). This CDR3 has 14 amino acids. Trimming pared 2 bases from V and 4 bases from J, leaving 12 bases between. CDR1 is GTSNPN, CDR2 SVGIG, per germline (reference sequence). The CDR3 spells CAWSPQGGKNIQYF. Here the CDR3 DNA reads TGTGCCTGGAGTCCACAGGGGGGGAAAAACATTCAGTACTTC.

This clone was seen only a few times. The rearrangement joins TRBV14 to TRBJ2-3; 9 bases are shared with TRBD1. Trimming took 2 bases from V and 4 from J; bases not matched to a gene: 10. This CDR3 spans 17 amino acids. The germline gives CDR1 SGHDN, CDR2 FVKESK. The CDR3 spells CASSQRGSGQGPDTQYF. The CDR3 DNA sequence: TGTGCCAGCAGCCAAAGGGGATCGGGACAGGGACCAGATACGCAGTATTTT.

Concerning this clone itself: Compared with germline, one end of the junction differs, possibly owing to a read error. The chain combines TRBV7-2 with TRBJ2-7; 9 nucleotides align to TRBD2. Per the germline V gene, CDR1 is SGHTA and CDR2 is FQGNSA. This CDR3 has 16 residues. As DNA, the CDR3 is TGTGCCAGCAGCTTTATAGCGGGAGTAGGTTTGGTTGTTTCCCACTTC. Amino acids: CASSFIAGVGLVVSHF.

V and J are TRBV28 and TRBJ2-7; D possibly matches TRBD1 or TRBD2 (5 bases each). The CDR3 extends over 13 amino acids. The ends were cut back, 9 bases at V and 2 bases at J, with 14 bases in the middle. Germline V gene lookup returns CDR1 MDHEN and CDR2 SYDVKM. The CDR3 spells CASNSGATYEQYF. CDR3 DNA sequence: TGTGCCAGTAATTCCGGGGCCACCTACGAGCAGTACTTC.

The chain carries TRBV27 and TRBJ1-3; tentative D call: TRBD1 (5 bases). The CDR3 extends over 15 amino acids. The V and J ends lost 4 bases and 0 bases respectively, with 10 bases between them. Germline V gene lookup returns CDR1 MNHEY and CDR2 SMNVEV (reference sequence). The CDR3 loop is CASSSRQTSGNTIYF. The CDR3 region has the DNA TGTGCCAGCAGTTCTAGACAGACCTCTGGAAACACCATATATTTT.

J is TRBJ1-5 and V is TRBV10-2; D is undetermined. V was shortened by 8 bases and J by 0 bases, with 8 bases between the two germline ends. CDR1 is WSHSY and CDR2 is SAAADI in the germline V gene. The CDR3 has 13 amino acids. In nucleotides, the CDR3 is TGCGCCAGCCGACTTTATAGCAATCAGCCCCAGCATTTT. Its translation is CASRLYSNQPQHF.

The chain employs TRBV5-1 and TRBJ2-7, with TRBD1 matching 7 bases. There are 13 residues in the CDR3. Germline CDR1 is SGHRS and CDR2 is YFSETQ. Trimming removed 0 bases from V and 6 bases from J; junction bases left unmatched: 3. CDR3 protein: CASSLDRTGEQYF. The CDR3 DNA follows: TGCGCCAGCAGCTTGGATCGGACAGGCGAGCAGTACTTC.

This clone came up a few times. The gene calls are TRBV5-1 and TRBJ1-1; TRBD1 might be the D (6 bases). The CDR3 covers 16 residues. The germline CDR1 and CDR2 sequences are SGHRS and YFSETQ. The V end lost 0 bases, the J end lost 0 bases, and 12 bases lay between the germline ends. CDR3 DNA sequence: TGCGCCAGCAGCTTGGCCATTGGACAGATGAACACTGAAGCTTTCTTT. This translates into CASSLAIGQMNTEAFF.

The chain joins TRBV7-8 to TRBJ2-7; possibly TRBD1 for D (6 bases). Germline V gene lookup returns CDR1 SGHVS and CDR2 FQNEAQ. V was cut by 2 bases and J by 0 bases, with 14 bases left in between. The CDR3 runs to 16 residues. The DNA for the CDR3 is TGTGCCAGCAGCTTAAATAGCCAGGGGCCCTCCTACGAGCAGTACTTC. This encodes CASSLNSQGPSYEQYF.

The chain couples TRBV30 to TRBJ2-7; 9 bases line up with TRBD2. V trimming: 2 bases; J trimming: 2 bases; junction bases outside the gene matches: 13. The CDR3 is 17 residues long. Germline V gene lookup returns CDR1 GTSNPN and CDR2 SVGIG (reference sequence). The CDR3, as DNA: TGTGCCTGGAGTTACCGTCGGCTAGCGGGGCTTACCTACGAGCAGTACTTC. It codes for CAWSYRRLAGLTYEQYF.

The genes are TRBV29-1 and TRBJ2-1; the D gene is possibly TRBD2 (6 bases). This CDR3 contains 15 residues. The V gene lost 7 bases and the J gene lost 1 base, with 17 bases spanning the gap. The germline V gene has CDR1 SQVTM and CDR2 ANQGSEA. The CDR3 here is CSARVAVGSYNEQFF. The CDR3 DNA sequence: TGCAGCGCACGAGTAGCGGTAGGGTCCTACAATGAGCAGTTCTTC.

The rearrangement joins TRBV7-9 to TRBJ2-7; D is perhaps TRBD1 (6 bases). This CDR3 is built from 13 residues. CDR1 and CDR2 from the germline V gene are SEHNR and FQNEAQ (reference sequence). Trimming pared 6 bases from V and 6 bases from J, leaving 15 bases between. CDR3 in amino acids: CASRTTGLGEQYF. In DNA form, the CDR3 reads TGTGCCAGCAGGACGACAGGTTTGGGCGAGCAGTACTTC.

CDR3 DNA: TGTGCCAGCGGGGAGAGCTACAATGAGCAGTTCTTC. It codes for CASGESYNEQFF. The J gene is TRBJ2-1, the V gene TRBV27, with D perhaps matching TRBD2 (5 bases). Germline-derived CDR1 and CDR2 are MNHEY and SMNVEV (reference sequence). Trimming removed 8 bases at V and 3 bases at J, with 8 bases between. The CDR3 runs to 12 residues.